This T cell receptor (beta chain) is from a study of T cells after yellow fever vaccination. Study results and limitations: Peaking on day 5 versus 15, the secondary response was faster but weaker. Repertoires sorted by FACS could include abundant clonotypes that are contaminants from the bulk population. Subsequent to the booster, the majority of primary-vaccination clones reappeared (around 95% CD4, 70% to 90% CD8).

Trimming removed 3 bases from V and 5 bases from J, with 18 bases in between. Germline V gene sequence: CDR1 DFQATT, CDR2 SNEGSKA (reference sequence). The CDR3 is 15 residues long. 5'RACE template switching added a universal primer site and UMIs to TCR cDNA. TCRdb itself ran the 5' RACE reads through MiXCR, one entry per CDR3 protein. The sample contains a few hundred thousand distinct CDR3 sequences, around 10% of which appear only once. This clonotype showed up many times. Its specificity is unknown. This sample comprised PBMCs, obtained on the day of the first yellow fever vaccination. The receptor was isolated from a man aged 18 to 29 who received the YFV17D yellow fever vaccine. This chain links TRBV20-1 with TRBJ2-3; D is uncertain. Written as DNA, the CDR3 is TGCAGTGCTAGTCCCCGGCTAGATGGAATAGATACGCAGTATTTT. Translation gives CSASPRLDGIDTQYF.